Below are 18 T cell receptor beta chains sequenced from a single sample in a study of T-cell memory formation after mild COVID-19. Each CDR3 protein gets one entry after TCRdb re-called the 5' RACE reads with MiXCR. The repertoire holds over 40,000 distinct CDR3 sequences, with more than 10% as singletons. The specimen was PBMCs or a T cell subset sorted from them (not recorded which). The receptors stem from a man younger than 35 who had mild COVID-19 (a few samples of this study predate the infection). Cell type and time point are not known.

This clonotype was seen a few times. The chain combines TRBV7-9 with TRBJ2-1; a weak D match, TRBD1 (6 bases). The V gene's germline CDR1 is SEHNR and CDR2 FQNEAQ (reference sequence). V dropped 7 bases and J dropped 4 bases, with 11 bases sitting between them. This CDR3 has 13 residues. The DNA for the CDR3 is TGTGCCAGCATCTTGGACAGTTACAATGAGCAGTTCTTC. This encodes CASILDSYNEQFF. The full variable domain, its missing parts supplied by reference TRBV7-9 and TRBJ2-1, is DTGVSQNPRHKITKRGQNVTFRCDPISEHNRLYWYRQTLGQGPEFLTYFQNEAQLEKSRLLSDRFSAERPKGSFSTLEIQRTEQGDSAMYLCASILDSYNEQFFGPGTRLTVL.

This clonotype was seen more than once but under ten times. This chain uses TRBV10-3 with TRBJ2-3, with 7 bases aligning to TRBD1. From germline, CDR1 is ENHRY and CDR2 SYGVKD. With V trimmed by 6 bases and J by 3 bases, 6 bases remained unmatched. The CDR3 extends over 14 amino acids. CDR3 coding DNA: TGTGCCATCAGGAAGGGACAGCGGACAGATACGCAGTATTTT. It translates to CAIRKGQRTDTQYF.

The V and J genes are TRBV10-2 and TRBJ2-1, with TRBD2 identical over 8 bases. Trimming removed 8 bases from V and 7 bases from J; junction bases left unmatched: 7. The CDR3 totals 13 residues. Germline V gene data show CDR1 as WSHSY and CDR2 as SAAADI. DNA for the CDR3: TGCGCCAGCCTGGGCGGGGGGATAAATGAGCAGTTCTTC. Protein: CASLGGGINEQFF.

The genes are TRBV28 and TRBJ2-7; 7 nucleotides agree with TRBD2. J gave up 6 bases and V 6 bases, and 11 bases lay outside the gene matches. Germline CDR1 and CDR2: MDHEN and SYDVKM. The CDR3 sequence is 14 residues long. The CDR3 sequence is CASSPPGGSGEQYV. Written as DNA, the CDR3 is TGTGCCAGCAGCCCACCGGGGGGATCGGGCGAGCAGTACGTC.

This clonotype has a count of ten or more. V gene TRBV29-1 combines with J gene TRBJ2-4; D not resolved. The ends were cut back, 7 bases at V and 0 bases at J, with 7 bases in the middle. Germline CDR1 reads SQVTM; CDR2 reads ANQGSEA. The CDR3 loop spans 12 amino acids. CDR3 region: CSADVAKNIQYF. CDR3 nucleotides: TGCAGCGCTGACGTAGCCAAAAACATTCAGTACTTC. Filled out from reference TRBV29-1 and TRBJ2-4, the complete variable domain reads SAVISQKPSRDICQRGTSLTIQCQVDSQVTMMFWYRQQPGQSLTLIATANQGSEATYESGFVIDKFPISRPNLTFSTLTVSNMSPEDSSIYLCSADVAKNIQYFGAGTRLSVL.

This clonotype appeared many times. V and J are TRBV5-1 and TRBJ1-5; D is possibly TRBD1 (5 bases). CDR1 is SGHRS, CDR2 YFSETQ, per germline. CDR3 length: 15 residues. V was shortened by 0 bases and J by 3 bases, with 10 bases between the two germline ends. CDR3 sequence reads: CASSLDGGDNQPQHF. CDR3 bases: TGCGCCAGCAGCTTGGACGGGGGAGACAATCAGCCCCAGCATTTT.

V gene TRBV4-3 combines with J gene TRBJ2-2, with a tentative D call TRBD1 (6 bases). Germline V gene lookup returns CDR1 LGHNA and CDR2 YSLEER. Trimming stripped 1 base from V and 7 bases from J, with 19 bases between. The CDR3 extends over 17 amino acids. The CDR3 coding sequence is TGCGCCAGCAGCCAAGCCAGGACAGAGGTCCTCGTCGGGGAGCTGTTTTTT. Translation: CASSQARTEVLVGELFF.

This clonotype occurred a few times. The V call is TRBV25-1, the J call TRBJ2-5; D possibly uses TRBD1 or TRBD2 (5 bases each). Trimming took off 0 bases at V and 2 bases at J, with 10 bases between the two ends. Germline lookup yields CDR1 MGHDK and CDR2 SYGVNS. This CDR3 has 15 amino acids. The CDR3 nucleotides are TGTGCCAGCAGTGAATATGGGGGAATACAAGAGACCCAGTACTTC. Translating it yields CASSEYGGIQETQYF.

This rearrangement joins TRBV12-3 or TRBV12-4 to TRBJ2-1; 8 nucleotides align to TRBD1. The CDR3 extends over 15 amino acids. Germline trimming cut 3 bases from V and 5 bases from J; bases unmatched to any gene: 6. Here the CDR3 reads CASSFRTGRDNEQFF. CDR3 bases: TGTGCCAGCAGTTTCAGGACAGGGCGGGACAATGAGCAGTTCTTC.

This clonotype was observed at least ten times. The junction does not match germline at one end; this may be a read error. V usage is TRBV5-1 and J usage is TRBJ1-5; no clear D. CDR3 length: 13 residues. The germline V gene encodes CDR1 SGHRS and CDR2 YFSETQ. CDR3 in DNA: TGTGCCAGCAGCTTAGGCAGCAATCAGCCCCAGCATTTT. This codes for CASSLGSNQPQHF.

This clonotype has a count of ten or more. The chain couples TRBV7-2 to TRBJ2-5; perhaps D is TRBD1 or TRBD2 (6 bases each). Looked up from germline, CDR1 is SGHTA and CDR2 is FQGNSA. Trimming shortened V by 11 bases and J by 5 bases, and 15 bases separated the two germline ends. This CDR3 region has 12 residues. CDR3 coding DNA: TGTGCCTCAGAGGGGGGATGGGAGACCCAGTACTTC. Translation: CASEGGWETQYF.

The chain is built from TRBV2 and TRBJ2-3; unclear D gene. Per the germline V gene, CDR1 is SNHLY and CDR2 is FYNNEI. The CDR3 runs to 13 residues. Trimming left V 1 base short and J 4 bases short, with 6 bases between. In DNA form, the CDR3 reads TGTGCCAGCAGTGAAGGCGCCTCAGATACGCAGTATTTT. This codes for CASSEGASDTQYF.

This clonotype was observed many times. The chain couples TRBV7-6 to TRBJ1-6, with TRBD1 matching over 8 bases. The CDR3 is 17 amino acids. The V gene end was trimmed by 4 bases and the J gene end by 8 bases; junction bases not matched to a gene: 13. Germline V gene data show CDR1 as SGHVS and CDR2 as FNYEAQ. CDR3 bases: TGTGCCAGCAGCTCACAGAATACCGGGACAGGCCATTCACCCCTCCACTTT. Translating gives CASSSQNTGTGHSPLHF.

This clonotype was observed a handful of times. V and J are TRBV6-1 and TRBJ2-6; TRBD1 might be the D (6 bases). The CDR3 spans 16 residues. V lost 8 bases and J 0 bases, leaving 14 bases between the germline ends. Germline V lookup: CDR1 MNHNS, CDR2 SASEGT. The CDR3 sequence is CASWGHRVSGANVLTF. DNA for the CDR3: TGTGCCAGCTGGGGACACAGGGTCTCTGGGGCCAACGTCCTGACTTTC.

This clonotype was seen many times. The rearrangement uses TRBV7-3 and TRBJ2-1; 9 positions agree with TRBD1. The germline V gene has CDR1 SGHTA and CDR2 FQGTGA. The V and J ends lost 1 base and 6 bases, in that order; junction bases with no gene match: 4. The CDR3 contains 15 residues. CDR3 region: CASSLKDRGFNEQFF. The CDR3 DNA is TGTGCCAGCAGCTTAAAGGACAGGGGTTTCAATGAGCAGTTCTTC.

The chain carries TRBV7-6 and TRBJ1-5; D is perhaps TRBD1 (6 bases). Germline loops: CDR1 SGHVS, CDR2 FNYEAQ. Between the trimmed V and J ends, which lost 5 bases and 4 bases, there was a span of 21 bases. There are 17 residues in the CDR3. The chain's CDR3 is CASSPAGGAGGNQPQHF. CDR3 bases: TGTGCCAGCAGCCCCGCTGGGGGCGCGGGGGGTAATCAGCCCCAGCATTTT.

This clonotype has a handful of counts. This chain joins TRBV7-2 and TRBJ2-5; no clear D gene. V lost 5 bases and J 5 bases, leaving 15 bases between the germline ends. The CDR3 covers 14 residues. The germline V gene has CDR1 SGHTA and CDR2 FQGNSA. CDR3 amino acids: CASSPRLMVETQYF. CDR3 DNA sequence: TGTGCCAGCAGCCCCCGTCTAATGGTGGAGACCCAGTACTTC.

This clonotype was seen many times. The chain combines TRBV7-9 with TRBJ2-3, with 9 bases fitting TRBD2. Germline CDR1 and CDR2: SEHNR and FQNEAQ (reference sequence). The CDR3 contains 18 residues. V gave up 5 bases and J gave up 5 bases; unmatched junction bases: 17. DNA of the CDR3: TGTGCCAGCAGCCCCAAGGGTAGCGGGGGCGCCGGGGGAGATACGCAGTATTTT. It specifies CASSPKGSGGAGGDTQYF.